This TCR beta chain stems from a study of shared clonotypes between healthy human individuals. The table came from immunoSEQ multiplex PCR; TCRdb's copy has only in-frame clones and leaves some out. The sample comprises about 2.3 million clones, just under 95% of which are singletons, and around 0.35% rests with the top ten. CDR1 and CDR2 (germline): MDHEN, SYDVKM. Trimming left V 4 bases short and J 1 base short, with 13 bases between. The CDR3 is made up of 15 amino acids. This clonotype originated in a man between 18 and 29 years old in good health. Some clones in this sample may be carry-over from other donors' samples. The chain employs TRBV28 and TRBJ1-1; no definite D call. The sample consisted of naive CD4+ T cells from PBMCs. Subset: CD45RA+ positively selected. In nucleotides, the CDR3 is TGTGCCAGCAGTTCTCCGACTGTGGGGAACACTGAAGCTTTCTTT. It yields the protein CASSSPTVGNTEAFF.